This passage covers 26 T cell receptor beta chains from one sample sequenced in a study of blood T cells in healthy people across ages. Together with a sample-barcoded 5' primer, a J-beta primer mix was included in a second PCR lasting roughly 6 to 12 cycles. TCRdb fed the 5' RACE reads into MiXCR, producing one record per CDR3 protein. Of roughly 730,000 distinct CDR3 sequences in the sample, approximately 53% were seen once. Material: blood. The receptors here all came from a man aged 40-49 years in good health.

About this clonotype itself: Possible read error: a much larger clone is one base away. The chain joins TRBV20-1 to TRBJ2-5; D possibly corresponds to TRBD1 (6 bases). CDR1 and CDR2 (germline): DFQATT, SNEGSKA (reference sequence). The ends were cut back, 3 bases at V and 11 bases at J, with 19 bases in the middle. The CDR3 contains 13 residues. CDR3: CSASGGDINEQYF. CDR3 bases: TGCAGTGCTAGTGGGGGCGATATTAATGAGCAGTACTTC.

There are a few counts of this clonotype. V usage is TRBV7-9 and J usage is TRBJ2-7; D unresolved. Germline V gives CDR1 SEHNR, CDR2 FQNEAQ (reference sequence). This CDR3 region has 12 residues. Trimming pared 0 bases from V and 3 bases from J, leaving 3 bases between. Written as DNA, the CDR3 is TGTGCCAGCAGCTTAGCCTACTACGAGCAGTACTTC. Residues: CASSLAYYEQYF.

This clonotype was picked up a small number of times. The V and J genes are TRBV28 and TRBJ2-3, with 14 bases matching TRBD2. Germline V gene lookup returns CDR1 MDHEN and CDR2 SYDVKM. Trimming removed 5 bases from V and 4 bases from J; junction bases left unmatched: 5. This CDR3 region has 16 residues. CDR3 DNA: TGTGCCAGCAGTCCGGGACTAGCGGGAGTCTCAGATACGCAGTATTTT. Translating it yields CASSPGLAGVSDTQYF. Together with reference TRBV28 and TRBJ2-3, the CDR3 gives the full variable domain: DVKVTQSSRYLVKRTGEKVFLECVQDMDHENMFWYRQDPGLGLRLIYFSYDVKMKEKGDIPEGYSVSREKKERFSLILESASTNQTSMYLCASSPGLAGVSDTQYFGPGTRLTVL.

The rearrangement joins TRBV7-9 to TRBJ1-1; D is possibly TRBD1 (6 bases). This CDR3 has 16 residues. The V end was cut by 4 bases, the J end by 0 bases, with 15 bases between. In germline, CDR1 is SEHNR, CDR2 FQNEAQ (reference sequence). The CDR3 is CASSSIETGVNTEAFF. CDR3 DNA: TGTGCCAGCAGCTCTATCGAGACAGGAGTGAACACTGAAGCTTTCTTT.

CDR3 in DNA: TGCAGTGCTATCTCCGGCCAAGAGACCCAGTACTTC. This sequence encodes CSAISGQETQYF. V gene TRBV20-1 combines with J gene TRBJ2-5; D gene uncertain. Trimming removed 4 bases from V and 1 base from J, with 7 bases in between. CDR1 and CDR2 (germline): DFQATT, SNEGSKA (reference sequence). The CDR3 is 12 amino acids.

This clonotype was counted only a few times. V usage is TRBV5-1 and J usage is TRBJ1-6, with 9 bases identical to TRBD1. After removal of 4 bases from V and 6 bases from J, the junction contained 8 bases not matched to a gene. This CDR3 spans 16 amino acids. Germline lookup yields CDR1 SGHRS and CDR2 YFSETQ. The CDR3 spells CASSKDRGGSNSPLHF. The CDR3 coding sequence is TGCGCCAGCAGCAAGGACAGGGGTGGTAGTAATTCACCCCTCCACTTT.

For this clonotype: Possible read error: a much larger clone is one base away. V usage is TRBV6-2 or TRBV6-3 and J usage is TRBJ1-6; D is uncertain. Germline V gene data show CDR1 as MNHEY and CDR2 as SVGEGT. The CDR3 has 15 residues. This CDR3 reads CASSGRAVENSPLQF. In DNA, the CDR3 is TGTGCCAGCAGTGGGCGAGCGGTCGAGAATTCACCCCTCCAATTT.

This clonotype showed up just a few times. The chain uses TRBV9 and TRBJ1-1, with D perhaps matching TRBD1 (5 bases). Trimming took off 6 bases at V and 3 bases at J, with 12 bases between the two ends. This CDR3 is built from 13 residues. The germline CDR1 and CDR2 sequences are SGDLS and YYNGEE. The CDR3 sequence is CASNRAGDTEAFF. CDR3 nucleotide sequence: TGTGCCAGCAACCGAGCGGGGGACACTGAAGCTTTCTTT. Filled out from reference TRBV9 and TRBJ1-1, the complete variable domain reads DSGVTQTPKHLITATGQRVTLRCSPRSGDLSVYWYQQSLDQGLQFLIQYYNGEERAKGNILERFSAQQFPDLHSELNLSSLELGDSALYFCASNRAGDTEAFFGQGTRLTVV.

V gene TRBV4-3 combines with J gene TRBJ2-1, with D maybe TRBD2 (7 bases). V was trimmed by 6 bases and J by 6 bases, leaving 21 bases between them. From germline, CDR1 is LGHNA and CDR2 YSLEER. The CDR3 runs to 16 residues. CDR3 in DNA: TGCGCCAGCAGTCAAAGGGGAGGGGGTTCTGGCAATGAGCAGTTCTTC. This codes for CASSQRGGGSGNEQFF.

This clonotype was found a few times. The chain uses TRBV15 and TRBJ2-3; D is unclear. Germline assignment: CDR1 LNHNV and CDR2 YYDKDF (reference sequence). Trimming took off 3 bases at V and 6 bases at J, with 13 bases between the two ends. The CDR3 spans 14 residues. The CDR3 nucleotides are TGTGCCACCAGCAGGGATGGAGTGAGCGATACGCAGTATTTT. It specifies CATSRDGVSDTQYF.

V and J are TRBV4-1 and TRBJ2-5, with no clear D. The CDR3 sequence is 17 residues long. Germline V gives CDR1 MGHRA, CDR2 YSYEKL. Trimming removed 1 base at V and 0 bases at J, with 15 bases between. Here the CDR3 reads CASSQGSRSVYQETQYF. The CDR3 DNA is TGCGCCAGCAGCCAAGGCTCCCGATCTGTATACCAAGAGACCCAGTACTTC.

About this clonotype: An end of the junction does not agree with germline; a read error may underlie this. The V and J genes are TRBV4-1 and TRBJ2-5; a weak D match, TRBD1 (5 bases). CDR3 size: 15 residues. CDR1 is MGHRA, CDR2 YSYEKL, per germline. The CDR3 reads CAGSQVAGHYPEQYF. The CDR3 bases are TGCGCCGGCAGCCAAGTTGCAGGACACTATCCTGAGCAGTACTTC.

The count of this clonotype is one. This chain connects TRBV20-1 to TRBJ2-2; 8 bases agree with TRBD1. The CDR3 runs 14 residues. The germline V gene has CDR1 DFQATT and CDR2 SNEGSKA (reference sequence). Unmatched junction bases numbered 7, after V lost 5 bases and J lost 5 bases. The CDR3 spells CSAGRTGGTGELFF. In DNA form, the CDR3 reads TGCAGTGCTGGACGAACAGGGGGGACCGGGGAGCTGTTTTTT.

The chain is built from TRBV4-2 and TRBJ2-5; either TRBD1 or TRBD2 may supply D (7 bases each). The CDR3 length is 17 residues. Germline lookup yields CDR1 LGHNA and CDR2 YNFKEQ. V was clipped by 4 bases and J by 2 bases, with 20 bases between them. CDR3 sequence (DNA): TGTGCCAGCAGCCCAAGAGAGGGGGCGGGGGAGCAAGAGACCCAGTACTTC. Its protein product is CASSPREGAGEQETQYF.

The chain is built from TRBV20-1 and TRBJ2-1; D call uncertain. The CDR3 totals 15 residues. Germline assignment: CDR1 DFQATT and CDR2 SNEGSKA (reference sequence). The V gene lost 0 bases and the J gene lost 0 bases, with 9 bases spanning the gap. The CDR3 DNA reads TGCAGTGCTAGAGAGGAGACGAGCTCCTACAATGAGCAGTTCTTC. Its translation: CSAREETSSYNEQFF.

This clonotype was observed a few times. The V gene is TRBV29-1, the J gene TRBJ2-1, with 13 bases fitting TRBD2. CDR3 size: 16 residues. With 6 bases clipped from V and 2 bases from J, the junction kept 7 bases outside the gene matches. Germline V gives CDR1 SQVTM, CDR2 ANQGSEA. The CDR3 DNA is TGCAGCGTCGAGGGACTAGCGGGAACCCCCTACAATGAGCAGTTCTTC. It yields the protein CSVEGLAGTPYNEQFF.

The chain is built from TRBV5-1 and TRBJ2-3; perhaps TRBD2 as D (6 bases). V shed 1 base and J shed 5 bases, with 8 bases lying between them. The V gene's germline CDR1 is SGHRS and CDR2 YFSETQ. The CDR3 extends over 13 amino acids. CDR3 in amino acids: CASSLTRGDTQYF. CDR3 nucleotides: TGCGCCAGCAGCTTGACGCGGGGAGATACGCAGTATTTT.

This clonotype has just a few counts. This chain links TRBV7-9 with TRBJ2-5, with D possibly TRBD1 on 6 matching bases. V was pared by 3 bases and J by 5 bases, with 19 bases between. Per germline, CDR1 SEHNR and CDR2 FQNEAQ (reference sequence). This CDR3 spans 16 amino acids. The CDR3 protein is CASSLGATLATETQYF. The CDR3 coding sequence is TGTGCCAGCAGCTTGGGGGCTACTTTGGCTACGGAGACCCAGTACTTC. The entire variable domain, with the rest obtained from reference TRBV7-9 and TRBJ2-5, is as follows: DTGVSQNPRHKITKRGQNVTFRCDPISEHNRLYWYRQTLGQGPEFLTYFQNEAQLEKSRLLSDRFSAERPKGSFSTLEIQRTEQGDSAMYLCASSLGATLATETQYFGPGTRLLVL.

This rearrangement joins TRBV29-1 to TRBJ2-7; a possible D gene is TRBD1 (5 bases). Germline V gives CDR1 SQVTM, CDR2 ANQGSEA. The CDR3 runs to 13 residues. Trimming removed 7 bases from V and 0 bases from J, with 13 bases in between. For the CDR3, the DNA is TGCAGCGGTACAGGCGCCCTCTCCTACGAGCAGTACTTC. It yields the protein CSGTGALSYEQYF.

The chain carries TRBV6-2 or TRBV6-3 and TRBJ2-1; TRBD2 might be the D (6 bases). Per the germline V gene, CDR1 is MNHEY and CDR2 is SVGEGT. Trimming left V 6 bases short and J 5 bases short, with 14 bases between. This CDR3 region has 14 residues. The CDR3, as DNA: TGTGCCAGCAGCTTAAGACTAGGCAACAATGAGCAGTTCTTC. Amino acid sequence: CASSLRLGNNEQFF.

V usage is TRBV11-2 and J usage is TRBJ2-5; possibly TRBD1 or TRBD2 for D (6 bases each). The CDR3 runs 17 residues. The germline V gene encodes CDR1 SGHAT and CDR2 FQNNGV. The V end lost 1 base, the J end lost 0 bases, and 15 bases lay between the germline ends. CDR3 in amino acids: CASSLVGRGHDQETQYF. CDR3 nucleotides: TGTGCCAGCAGCTTAGTAGGGCGGGGACACGACCAAGAGACCCAGTACTTC.

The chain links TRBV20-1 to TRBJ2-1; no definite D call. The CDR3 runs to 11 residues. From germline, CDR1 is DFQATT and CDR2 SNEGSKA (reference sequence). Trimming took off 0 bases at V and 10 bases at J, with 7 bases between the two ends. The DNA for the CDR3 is TGCAGTGCTAGAGACCGAACCGAGCAGTTCTTC. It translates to CSARDRTEQFF.

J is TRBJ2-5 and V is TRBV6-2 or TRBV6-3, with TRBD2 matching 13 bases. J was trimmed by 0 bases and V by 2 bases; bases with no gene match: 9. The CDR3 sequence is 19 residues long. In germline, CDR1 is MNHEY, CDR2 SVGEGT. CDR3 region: CASSYLLTSGGIYQETQYF. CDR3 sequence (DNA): TGTGCCAGCAGTTACCTGTTGACTAGCGGGGGGATTTACCAAGAGACCCAGTACTTC.

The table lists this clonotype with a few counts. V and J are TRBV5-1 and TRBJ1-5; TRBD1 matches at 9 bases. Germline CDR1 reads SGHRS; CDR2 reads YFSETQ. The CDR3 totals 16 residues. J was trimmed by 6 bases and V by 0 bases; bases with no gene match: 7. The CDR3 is CASSLEGGQGSQPQHF. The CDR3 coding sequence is TGCGCCAGCAGCTTGGAAGGCGGACAGGGGTCTCAGCCCCAGCATTTT.

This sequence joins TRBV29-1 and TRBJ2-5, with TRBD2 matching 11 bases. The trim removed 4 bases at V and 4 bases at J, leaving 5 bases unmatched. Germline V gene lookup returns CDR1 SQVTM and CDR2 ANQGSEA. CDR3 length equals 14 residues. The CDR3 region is CSVAASGGRETQYF. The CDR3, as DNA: TGCAGCGTTGCGGCTAGCGGGGGGCGAGAGACCCAGTACTTC.

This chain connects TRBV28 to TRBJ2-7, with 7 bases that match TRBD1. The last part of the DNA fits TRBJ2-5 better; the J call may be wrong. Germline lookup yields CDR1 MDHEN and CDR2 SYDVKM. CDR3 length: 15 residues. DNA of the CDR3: TGTGCCAGCAGTTTAGGACAGGTGACTCAAGAGACCCAGTACTTC. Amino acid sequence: CASSLGQVTQETQYF.